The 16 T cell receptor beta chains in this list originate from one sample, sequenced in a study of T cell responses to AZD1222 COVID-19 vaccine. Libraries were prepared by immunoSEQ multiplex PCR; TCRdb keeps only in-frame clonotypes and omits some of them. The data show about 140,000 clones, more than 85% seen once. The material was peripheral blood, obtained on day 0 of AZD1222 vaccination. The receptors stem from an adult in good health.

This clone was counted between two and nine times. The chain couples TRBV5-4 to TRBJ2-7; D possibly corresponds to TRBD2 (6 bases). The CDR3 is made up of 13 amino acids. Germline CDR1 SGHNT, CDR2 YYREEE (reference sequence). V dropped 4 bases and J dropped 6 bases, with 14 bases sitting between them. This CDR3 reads CASSHGLSGEQYF. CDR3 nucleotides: TGTGCCAGCAGCCACGGACTAAGCGGCGAGCAGTACTTC.

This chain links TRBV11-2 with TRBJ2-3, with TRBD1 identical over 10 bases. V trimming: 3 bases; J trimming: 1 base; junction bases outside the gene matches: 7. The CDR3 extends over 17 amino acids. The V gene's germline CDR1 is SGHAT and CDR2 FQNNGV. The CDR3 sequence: CASSLGTGESRTDTQYF. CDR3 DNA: TGTGCCAGCAGCTTGGGGACAGGGGAGTCCCGCACAGATACGCAGTATTTT.

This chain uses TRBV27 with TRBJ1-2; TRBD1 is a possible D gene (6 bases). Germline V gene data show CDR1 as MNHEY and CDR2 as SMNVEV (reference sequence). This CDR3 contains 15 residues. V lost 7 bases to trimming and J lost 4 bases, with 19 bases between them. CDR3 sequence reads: CASKLGHRFPYGYTF. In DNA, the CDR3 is TGTGCCAGCAAACTGGGACACCGGTTCCCCTATGGCTACACCTTC.

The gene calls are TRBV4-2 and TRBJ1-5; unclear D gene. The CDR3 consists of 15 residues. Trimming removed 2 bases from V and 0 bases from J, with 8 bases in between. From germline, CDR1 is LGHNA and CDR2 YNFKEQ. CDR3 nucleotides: TGTGCCAGCAGCCAATTTAGAAATAGCAATCAGCCCCAGCATTTT. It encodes CASSQFRNSNQPQHF.

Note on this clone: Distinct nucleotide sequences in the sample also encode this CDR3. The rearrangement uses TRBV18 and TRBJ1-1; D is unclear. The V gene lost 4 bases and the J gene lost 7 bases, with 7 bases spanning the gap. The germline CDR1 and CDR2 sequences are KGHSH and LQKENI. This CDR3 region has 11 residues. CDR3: CASSREGEAFF. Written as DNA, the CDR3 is TGTGCCAGCTCACGGGAGGGTGAAGCTTTCTTT.

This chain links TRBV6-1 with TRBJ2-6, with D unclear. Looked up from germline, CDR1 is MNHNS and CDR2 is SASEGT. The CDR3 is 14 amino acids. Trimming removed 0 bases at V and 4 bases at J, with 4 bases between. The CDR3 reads CASSEAGGANVLTF. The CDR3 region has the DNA TGTGCCAGCAGTGAAGCGGGAGGGGCCAACGTCCTGACTTTC.

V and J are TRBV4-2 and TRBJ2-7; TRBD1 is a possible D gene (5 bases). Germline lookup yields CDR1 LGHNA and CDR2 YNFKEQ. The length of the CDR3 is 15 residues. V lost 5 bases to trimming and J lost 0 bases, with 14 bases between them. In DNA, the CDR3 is TGTGCCAGCAGCTACCTGGGGCAAACCTCCTACGAGCAGTACTTC. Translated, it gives CASSYLGQTSYEQYF.

The CDR3 region is CASREQANTEAFF. CDR3 DNA sequence: TGTGCCAGCAGGGAACAGGCGAACACTGAAGCTTTCTTT. The V call is TRBV7-3, the J call TRBJ1-1, with D perhaps TRBD1 (5 bases). There are 13 residues in the CDR3. The V gene's germline CDR1 is SGHTA and CDR2 FQGTGA. V lost 6 bases and J 1 base, leaving 9 bases between the germline ends.

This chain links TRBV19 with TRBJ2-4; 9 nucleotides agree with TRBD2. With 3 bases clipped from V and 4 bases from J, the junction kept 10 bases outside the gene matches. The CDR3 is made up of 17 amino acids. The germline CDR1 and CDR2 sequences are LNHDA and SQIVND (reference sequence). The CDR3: CASSISVAGVPKNIQYF. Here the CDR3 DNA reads TGTGCCAGTAGTATTTCCGTAGCGGGGGTCCCAAAAAACATTCAGTACTTC. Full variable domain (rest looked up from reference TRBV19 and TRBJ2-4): DGGITQSPKYLFRKEGQNVTLSCEQNLNHDAMYWYRQDPGQGLRLIYYSQIVNDFQKGDIAEGYSVSREKKESFPLTVTSAQKNPTAFYLCASSISVAGVPKNIQYFGAGTRLSVL.

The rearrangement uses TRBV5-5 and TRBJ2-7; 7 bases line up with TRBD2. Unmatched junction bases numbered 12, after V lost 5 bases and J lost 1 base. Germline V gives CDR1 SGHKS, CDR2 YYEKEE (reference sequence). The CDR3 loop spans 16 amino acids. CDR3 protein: CASRSTTSARSYEQYF. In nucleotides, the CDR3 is TGTGCCAGCAGATCTACTACTAGCGCCCGTTCCTACGAGCAGTACTTC. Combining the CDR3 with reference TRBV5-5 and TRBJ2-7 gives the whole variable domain DAGVTQSPTHLIKTRGQQVTLRCSPISGHKSVSWYQQVLGQGPQFIFQYYEKEERGRGNFPDRFSARQFPNYSSELNVNALLLGDSALYLCASRSTTSARSYEQYFGPGTRLTVT.

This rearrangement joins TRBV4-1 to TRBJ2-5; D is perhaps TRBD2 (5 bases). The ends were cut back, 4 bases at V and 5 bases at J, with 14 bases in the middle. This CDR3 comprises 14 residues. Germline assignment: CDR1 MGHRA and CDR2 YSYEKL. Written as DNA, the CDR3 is TGCGCCAGCAGCCCATCACTAGTAAGGGAGACCCAGTACTTC. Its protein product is CASSPSLVRETQYF.

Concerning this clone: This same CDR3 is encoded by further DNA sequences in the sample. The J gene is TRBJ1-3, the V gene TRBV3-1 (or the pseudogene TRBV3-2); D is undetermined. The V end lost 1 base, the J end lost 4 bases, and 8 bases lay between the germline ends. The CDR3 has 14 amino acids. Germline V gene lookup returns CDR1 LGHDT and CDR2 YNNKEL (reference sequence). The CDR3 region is CASSQGQGGNTIYF. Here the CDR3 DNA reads TGTGCCAGCAGCCAAGGACAAGGGGGAAACACCATATATTTT.

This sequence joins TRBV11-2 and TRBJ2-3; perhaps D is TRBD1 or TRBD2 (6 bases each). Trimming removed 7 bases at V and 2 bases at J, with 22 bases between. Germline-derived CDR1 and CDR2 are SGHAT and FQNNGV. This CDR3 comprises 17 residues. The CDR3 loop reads CASTRAGQAIITDTQYF. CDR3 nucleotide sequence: TGTGCCAGCACCCGGGCGGGACAAGCTATCATCACAGATACGCAGTATTTT.

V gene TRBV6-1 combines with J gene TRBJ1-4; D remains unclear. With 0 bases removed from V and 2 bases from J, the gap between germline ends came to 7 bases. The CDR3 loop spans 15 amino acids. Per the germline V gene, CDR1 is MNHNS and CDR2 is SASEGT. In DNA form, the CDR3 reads TGTGCCAGCAGTGAAGCCTGGGGTACTAATGAAAAACTGTTTTTT. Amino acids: CASSEAWGTNEKLFF.

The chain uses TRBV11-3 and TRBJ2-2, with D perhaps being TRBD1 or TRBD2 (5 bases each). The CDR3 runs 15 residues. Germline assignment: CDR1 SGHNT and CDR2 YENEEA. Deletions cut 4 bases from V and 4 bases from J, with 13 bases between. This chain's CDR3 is CASSSGTHRTGELFF. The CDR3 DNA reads TGTGCCAGCAGCTCCGGGACCCATCGCACCGGGGAGCTGTTTTTT.

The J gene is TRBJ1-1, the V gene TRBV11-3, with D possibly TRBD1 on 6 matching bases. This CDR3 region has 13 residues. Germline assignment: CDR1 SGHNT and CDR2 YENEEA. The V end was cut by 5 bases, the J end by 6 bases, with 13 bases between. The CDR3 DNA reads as TGTGCCAGCAGCCATAGATCAGGGGCTGAAGCTTTCTTT. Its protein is CASSHRSGAEAFF.